This entry describes one T cell receptor (beta chain). This receptor's antigen is unknown. Nothing much larger sits one base from this clone, and base qualities are not available. Each collaborating institution followed its own protocols to collect whole blood in K2EDTA tubes. For TCRbeta analysis, collaborators shipped samples in one of three forms: frozen whole blood, isolated PBMCs, or DNA extracted from either of those sample types. The CDR3 sequence holds 17 residues, the cysteine and phenylalanine included. The kept DNA is CDR3 alone, 51 bases in frame from the first base. Trimming takes 9 bases off V and 2 bases off J; junction bases not matched to a gene: 17. The germline V gene provides CDR1 SGHDN and CDR2 FVKESK. The data were taken from a study of blood T cell repertoires in COVID-19 (dated by TCRdb to the early 2020s). About the investigation overall: Collaborator samples came from the United States, Italy and Spain and covered acute and convalescent phases of COVID-19. The prospective study material was composed of cDNA or gDNA derived from T cells, B-cell-depleted T cells, or PBMCs. Deeply sampled blood TCRbeta repertoires from subjects exposed to, actively infected with, or recovered from COVID-19 were included in the dataset. The repertoires were made available in a free public database intended to serve as a resource for research on the immune response to SARS-CoV-2. The samples were drawn from the first 160 participants of the ongoing ImmuneRACE study and from more than 1,000 subjects provided by 6 global collaborators. A de-identified subject ID, COVID-19 status, age in years and sex were almost always included in the sample metadata. HLA class I and class II types, where available, came from metadata supplied by the sample provider rather than from assay-based typing.

The paper's findings and limits, for the study overall: The quantity of clinical and demographic metadata differed by source and by participant and was supplied without curation.

TCRbeta CDR3 regions were amplified from genomic DNA using the immunoSEQ Assay, a bias-controlled multiplex PCR. As for how the authors treated the data: Nucleated cell counts per sample were estimated from amplification of reference gene primers within the assay. To quantify the absolute abundance of each unique TCRbeta CDR3 rearrangement, sequence reads were collapsed and filtered. For each sample, productive Simpson clonality was calculated by taking the square root of Simpson's diversity index across productive rearrangements. In TCRdb, the immuneACCESS table is reduced to in-frame sequences with V and J assigned. These tables do not hold every clone; where another copy was compared, an unresolved V gene accounts for under half, and the others remain unexplained. V, J and clone size are those of that table, while D and trimming were read from the DNA. Across this sample there are about 330,000 clones, with around 87% seen only once. The ten top clones hold approximately 4% of the sample.

Sequenced material: peripheral blood. The clonotype comes from a woman aged 45-65 years with active or convalescent COVID-19. The chain couples TRBV14 to TRBJ2-7; 9 of the junction bases match TRBD1. DNA sequence: TGTGCCAGATTGGACTTTACCGGGACAGGGTGTCCCTACGAGCAGTACTTC. This codes for CARLDFTGTGCPYEQYF.